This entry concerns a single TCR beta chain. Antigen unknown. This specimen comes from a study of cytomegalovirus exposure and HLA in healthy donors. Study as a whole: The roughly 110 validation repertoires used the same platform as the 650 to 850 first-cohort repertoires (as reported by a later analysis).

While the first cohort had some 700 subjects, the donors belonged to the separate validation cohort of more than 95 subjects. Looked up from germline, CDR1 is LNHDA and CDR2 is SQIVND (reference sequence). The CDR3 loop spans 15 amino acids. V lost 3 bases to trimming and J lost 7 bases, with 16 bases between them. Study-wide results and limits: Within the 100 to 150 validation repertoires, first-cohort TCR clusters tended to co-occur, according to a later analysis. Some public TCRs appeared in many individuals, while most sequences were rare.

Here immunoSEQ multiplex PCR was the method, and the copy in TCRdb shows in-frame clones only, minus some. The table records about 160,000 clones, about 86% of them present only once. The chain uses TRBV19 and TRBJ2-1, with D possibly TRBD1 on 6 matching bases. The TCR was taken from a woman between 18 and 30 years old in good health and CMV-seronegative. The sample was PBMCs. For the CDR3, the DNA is TGTGCCAGTAGTATCATGGGGCAGGGGCGGAATGAGCAGTTCTTC. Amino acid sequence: CASSIMGQGRNEQFF.